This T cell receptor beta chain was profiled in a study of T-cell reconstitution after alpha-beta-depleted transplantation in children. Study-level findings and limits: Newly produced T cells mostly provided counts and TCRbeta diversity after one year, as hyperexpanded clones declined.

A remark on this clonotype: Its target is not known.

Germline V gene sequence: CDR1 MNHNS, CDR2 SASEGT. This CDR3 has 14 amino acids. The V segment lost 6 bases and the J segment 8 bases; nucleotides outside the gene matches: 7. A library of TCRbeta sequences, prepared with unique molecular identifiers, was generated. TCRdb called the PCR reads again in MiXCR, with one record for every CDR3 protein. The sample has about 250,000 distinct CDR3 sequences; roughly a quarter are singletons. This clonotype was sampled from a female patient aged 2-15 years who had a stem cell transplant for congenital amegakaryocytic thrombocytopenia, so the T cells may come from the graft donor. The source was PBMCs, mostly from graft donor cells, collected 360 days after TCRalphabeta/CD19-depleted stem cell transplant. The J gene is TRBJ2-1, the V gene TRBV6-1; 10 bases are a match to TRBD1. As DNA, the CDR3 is TGTGCCAGCAGCGGACAGGGGGACTTCGATGAGCAGTTCTTC. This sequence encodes CASSGQGDFDEQFF.